The 27 T cell receptor beta chains below were found in one sample sequenced in a study of neurological immune-mediated disorders. Via MiXCR, TCRdb re-called the 5' RACE reads, giving one row per CDR3 protein. The sample lists about 59,000 distinct CDR3 sequences; 24% were seen once. Time point here: technical triplicate 2. The sequenced sample consisted of PBMCs. The receptors shown here come from a man aged 55-75 years with HTLV-1-associated myelopathy (HAM/TSP).

This clonotype has at least ten counts. The chain carries TRBV5-1 and TRBJ1-2; D is undetermined. Germline V gives CDR1 SGHRS, CDR2 YFSETQ. Trimming pared 1 base from V and 4 bases from J, leaving 11 bases between. This CDR3 is 14 amino acids long. CDR3 loop: CASSLQGNGYGYTF. In nucleotides, the CDR3 is TGCGCCAGCAGCTTGCAAGGGAATGGCTATGGCTACACCTTC.

Many counts were recorded for this clonotype. The chain uses TRBV7-8 and TRBJ1-2; possibly TRBD1 for D (5 bases). The CDR3 is made up of 15 amino acids. CDR1 and CDR2 (germline): SGHVS, FQNEAQ. V lost 5 bases and J 7 bases, leaving 20 bases between the germline ends. The CDR3, as DNA: TGTGCCAGCAGCCCGCGGGGGGACCTCAGCGGTGGCTACACCTTC. Protein product: CASSPRGDLSGGYTF.

The chain joins TRBV20-1 to TRBJ1-5; TRBD1 matches 8 bases. This CDR3 is 16 amino acids long. V trimming: 6 bases; J trimming: 0 bases; junction bases outside the gene matches: 10. Germline loops: CDR1 DFQATT, CDR2 SNEGSKA (reference sequence). CDR3 in amino acids: CSAEDRDGYSNQPQHF. In DNA form, the CDR3 reads TGCAGTGCCGAGGACAGGGACGGTTATAGCAATCAGCCCCAGCATTTT.

This clonotype came up many times. The chain is built from TRBV20-1 and TRBJ1-2, with D uncertain. V was cut by 6 bases and J by 3 bases, with 20 bases left in between. Germline CDR1 and CDR2: DFQATT and SNEGSKA (reference sequence). This CDR3 comprises 15 residues. CDR3 in amino acids: CSAEPAKSVDYGYTF. DNA of the CDR3: TGCAGTGCAGAGCCGGCAAAATCGGTTGACTATGGCTACACCTTC.

This clonotype was detected only a few times. The rearrangement uses TRBV20-1 and TRBJ1-5; D gene ambiguous. The CDR3 length is 11 residues. The germline V gene encodes CDR1 DFQATT and CDR2 SNEGSKA (reference sequence). Trimming cost V 6 bases and J 6 bases, with 9 bases left between them. CDR3 sequence reads: CSAAEGQPQHF. In nucleotides, the CDR3 is TGCAGTGCCGCGGAGGGTCAGCCCCAGCATTTT.

This clonotype was recorded many times. V and J are TRBV7-2 and TRBJ2-7; D remains unclear. The germline V and J ends were trimmed by 3 bases and 7 bases, with 13 bases remaining between them. The CDR3 is 13 amino acids. The V gene's germline CDR1 is SGHTA and CDR2 FQGNSA. The chain's CDR3 is CASSLEPTVEQYF. CDR3 nucleotide sequence: TGTGCCAGCAGCTTGGAGCCCACCGTAGAGCAGTACTTC.

This clonotype came up many times. The CDR3 coding sequence is TGTGCCAGCAGCCAAGAGGCGCGAGGAACTCAGCCCCAGCATTTT. This translates into CASSQEARGTQPQHF. The chain carries TRBV4-2 and TRBJ1-5; D gene unclear. CDR3 length: 15 residues. Trimming shortened V by 0 bases and J by 6 bases, and 12 bases separated the two germline ends. Germline loops: CDR1 LGHNA, CDR2 YNFKEQ.

In this sample, this clonotype turned up a few times. The chain couples TRBV5-1 to TRBJ2-3, with TRBD1 as a possible D gene (7 bases). Germline loops: CDR1 SGHRS, CDR2 YFSETQ. The V gene lost 4 bases and the J gene lost 6 bases, with 15 bases spanning the gap. The CDR3 consists of 14 residues. CDR3 amino acids: CASSGGGSSDTQYF. Written as DNA, the CDR3 is TGCGCCAGCAGCGGAGGGGGCAGTTCGGATACGCAGTATTTT.

This clonotype was found many times. The V and J genes are TRBV6-5 and TRBJ1-6; D perhaps matches TRBD1 (5 bases). V was trimmed by 4 bases and J by 10 bases, leaving 14 bases between them. Germline assignment: CDR1 MNHEY and CDR2 SVGAGI. The length of the CDR3 is 14 residues. The CDR3 spells CASSSGPGGSPLHF. In nucleotides, the CDR3 is TGTGCCAGCAGTTCCGGGCCTGGGGGGTCACCCCTCCACTTT.

The sample holds many counts of this clonotype. The chain has TRBV5-1 and TRBJ1-1; D is perhaps TRBD1 (5 bases). CDR1 is SGHRS, CDR2 YFSETQ, per germline. Between the trimmed V and J ends, which lost 4 bases and 3 bases, there was a span of 10 bases. CDR3 size: 13 residues. CDR3 bases: TGCGCCAGCAGCGGTGACAGAGACACTGAAGCTTTCTTT. It encodes CASSGDRDTEAFF.

This clonotype was detected many times. The chain uses TRBV9 and TRBJ2-1, with a possible D match to TRBD2 (6 bases). Trimming took 4 bases from V and 8 from J, leaving 19 bases between them. The CDR3 is 15 amino acids. Germline assignment: CDR1 SGDLS and CDR2 YYNGEE. CDR3 region: CASSTRDSLSYEQFF. The CDR3, as DNA: TGTGCCAGCAGCACCCGGGACTCTTTGAGCTATGAGCAGTTCTTC.

At least ten counts were recorded for this clonotype. This sequence joins TRBV7-2 and TRBJ2-5, with a tentative D call TRBD2 (5 bases). This CDR3 is built from 15 residues. The V gene's germline CDR1 is SGHTA and CDR2 FQGNSA. V lost 1 base and J lost 5, with 14 bases in between. In DNA, the CDR3 is TGTGCCAGCAGCTTAGTAAGCCATGGGGAGGAGACCCAGTACTTC. Translation gives CASSLVSHGEETQYF.

This clonotype was detected many times. The chain links TRBV5-1 to TRBJ2-5; D is undetermined. The CDR3 is made up of 12 amino acids. V lost 2 bases, J lost 5 bases, and 7 bases lay in between. In germline, CDR1 is SGHRS, CDR2 YFSETQ. The DNA for the CDR3 is TGCGCCAGCAGCTTAGACAAGGAGACCCAGTACTTC. It is translated as CASSLDKETQYF.

This clonotype was recorded many times. The chain combines TRBV6-5 with TRBJ2-6; D gene unclear. V was trimmed by 4 bases and J by 13 bases, leaving 8 bases between them. The CDR3 consists of 11 residues. From germline, CDR1 is MNHEY and CDR2 SVGAGI. The CDR3 region has the DNA TGTGCCAGCAGTTCCCCCGGGGTCCTGACTTTC. This codes for CASSSPGVLTF.

V is TRBV12-3 or TRBV12-4 and J is TRBJ2-7; weak D call: TRBD1 (7 bases). The CDR3 contains 15 residues. V was clipped by 7 bases and J by 3 bases, with 19 bases between them. The CDR3 protein is CASTLQGGIGYEQYF. CDR3 nucleotides: TGTGCCAGCACCCTCCAGGGGGGTATCGGCTACGAGCAGTACTTC.

The gene calls are TRBV20-1 and TRBJ2-1; 9 bases agree with TRBD2. The length of the CDR3 is 16 residues. V dropped 3 bases and J dropped 0; count of bases not matched to a gene: 6. Looked up from germline, CDR1 is DFQATT and CDR2 is SNEGSKA (reference sequence). CDR3 loop: CSASAGGRSSYNEQFF. DNA for the CDR3: TGCAGTGCTAGTGCGGGAGGGCGGAGCTCCTACAATGAGCAGTTCTTC.

Many counts were recorded for this clonotype. V and J are TRBV9 and TRBJ1-6; D not certain. V was clipped by 0 bases and J by 11 bases, with 12 bases between them. Germline CDR1 SGDLS, CDR2 YYNGEE. The CDR3 sequence is 14 residues long. In nucleotides, the CDR3 is TGTGCCAGCAGCGTAGCTGAGGTTGGGACACCCCTCCACTTT. This codes for CASSVAEVGTPLHF. The full variable domain, its missing parts supplied by reference TRBV9 and TRBJ1-6, is DSGVTQTPKHLITATGQRVTLRCSPRSGDLSVYWYQQSLDQGLQFLIQYYNGEERAKGNILERFSAQQFPDLHSELNLSSLELGDSALYFCASSVAEVGTPLHFGNGTRLTVT.

Ten or more counts support this clonotype. The genes are TRBV6-5 and TRBJ2-7; D may match TRBD1 or TRBD2 (5 bases each). Germline V lookup: CDR1 MNHEY, CDR2 SVGAGI. Deletions cut 2 bases from V and 6 bases from J, with 17 bases between. The CDR3 is 15 amino acids. The CDR3 is CASSYGDPLVPEQYF. DNA for the CDR3: TGTGCCAGCAGTTACGGGGACCCACTTGTACCCGAGCAGTACTTC.

This clonotype showed up just a few times. CDR3 DNA: TGTGCCAGTAAGCCGGACAGACTCAAGGGGAATGAGCAGTTCTTC. Protein: CASKPDRLKGNEQFF. This chain links TRBV19 with TRBJ2-1; the D gene is possibly TRBD1 (6 bases). In germline, CDR1 is LNHDA, CDR2 SQIVND (reference sequence). CDR3 length equals 15 residues. V lost 7 bases to trimming and J lost 7 bases, with 20 bases between them.

This clonotype was recorded many times. The chain combines TRBV4-1 with TRBJ1-2, with D possibly matching TRBD1 (5 bases). Trimming shortened V by 4 bases and J by 8 bases, and 14 bases separated the two germline ends. The CDR3 has 13 amino acids. Germline CDR1 and CDR2: MGHRA and YSYEKL. The CDR3 bases are TGCGCCAGCAGCCGCCTAGGGGTATGGGGCTACACCTTC. This codes for CASSRLGVWGYTF.

The CDR3 protein is CASSLAGVSEETQYF. CDR3 nucleotides: TGCGCCAGCAGCTTGGCGGGTGTTAGCGAAGAGACCCAGTACTTC. This sequence joins TRBV5-1 and TRBJ2-5; the D gene is possibly TRBD2 (5 bases). Per germline, CDR1 SGHRS and CDR2 YFSETQ. Trimming took off 0 bases at V and 3 bases at J, with 12 bases between the two ends. The CDR3 loop spans 15 amino acids.

This clonotype occurred many times. J is TRBJ1-2 and V is TRBV6-5; TRBD1 might be the D (6 bases). Trimming pared 6 bases from V and 0 bases from J, leaving 11 bases between. CDR1 and CDR2 from the germline V gene are MNHEY and SVGAGI. The CDR3 is made up of 14 amino acids. The CDR3 region has the DNA TGTGCCAGCAGCAGACAGGCAACTAACTATGGCTACACCTTC. Amino acid sequence: CASSRQATNYGYTF.

This clonotype was observed at least ten times. This chain's CDR3 is CTPGTPSYNEQFF. CDR3 nucleotides: TGCACCCCCGGGACTCCTTCATACAATGAGCAGTTCTTC. The V gene is TRBV20-1, the J gene TRBJ2-1, with TRBD2 as a possible D gene (6 bases). Germline CDR1 is DFQATT and CDR2 is SNEGSKA (reference sequence). CDR3 length: 13 residues.

This clonotype has ten or more counts. The rearrangement joins TRBV20-1 to TRBJ2-5; a possible D gene is TRBD1 (5 bases). The germline CDR1 and CDR2 sequences are DFQATT and SNEGSKA (reference sequence). CDR3 length: 12 amino acids. Trimming pared 4 bases from V and 5 bases from J, leaving 11 bases between. The chain's CDR3 is CSAKGRAETQYF. CDR3 DNA: TGCAGTGCTAAGGGCAGGGCTGAGACCCAGTACTTC.

This clonotype was counted at least ten times. The V gene is TRBV20-1, the J gene TRBJ1-1, with D tentatively TRBD1 (5 bases). This CDR3 region has 14 residues. With 0 bases removed from V and 1 base from J, the gap between germline ends came to 9 bases. Germline V gene data show CDR1 as DFQATT and CDR2 as SNEGSKA (reference sequence). DNA of the CDR3: TGCAGTGCTAGAGAAACAGGCCCGAACACTGAAGCTTTCTTT. Translated, it gives CSARETGPNTEAFF.

In this sample, this clonotype turned up many times. The V gene is TRBV20-1, the J gene TRBJ2-7; D gene unclear. Germline CDR1 and CDR2: DFQATT and SNEGSKA (reference sequence). This CDR3 is 16 amino acids long. The V end lost 4 bases, the J end lost 0 bases, and 19 bases lay between the germline ends. CDR3 region: CSANHKVIPSSYEQYF. CDR3 DNA sequence: TGCAGTGCTAATCATAAGGTTATTCCGAGCTCCTACGAGCAGTACTTC.

This clonotype was observed a few times. The CDR3 spells CASSYIGLAEAFF. CDR3 sequence (DNA): TGTGCCAGCAGTTACATTGGACTGGCTGAAGCTTTCTTT. The chain uses TRBV6-5 and TRBJ1-1; no definite D call. Deletions cut 2 bases from V and 6 bases from J, with 10 bases between. Looked up from germline, CDR1 is MNHEY and CDR2 is SVGAGI. The CDR3 covers 13 residues.